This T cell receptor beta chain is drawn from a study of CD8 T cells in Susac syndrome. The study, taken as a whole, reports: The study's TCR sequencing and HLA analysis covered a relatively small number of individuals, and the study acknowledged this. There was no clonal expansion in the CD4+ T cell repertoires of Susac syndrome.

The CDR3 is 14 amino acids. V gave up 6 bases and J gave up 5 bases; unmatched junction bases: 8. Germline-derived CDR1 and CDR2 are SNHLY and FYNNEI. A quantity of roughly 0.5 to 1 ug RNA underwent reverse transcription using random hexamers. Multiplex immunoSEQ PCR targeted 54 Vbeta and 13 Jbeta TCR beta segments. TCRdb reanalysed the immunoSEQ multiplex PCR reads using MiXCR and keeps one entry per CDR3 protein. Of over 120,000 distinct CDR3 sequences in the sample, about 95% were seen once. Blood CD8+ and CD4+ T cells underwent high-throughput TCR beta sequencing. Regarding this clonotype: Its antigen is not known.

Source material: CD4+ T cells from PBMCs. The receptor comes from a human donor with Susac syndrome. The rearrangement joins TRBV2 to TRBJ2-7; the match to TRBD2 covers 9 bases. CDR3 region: CASSAIAGVDEQYF. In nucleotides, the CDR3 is TGTGCCAGCAGCGCCATAGCGGGAGTCGACGAGCAGTACTTC.